This TCR beta chain stems from a study of cytomegalovirus exposure and HLA in healthy donors. Primers included in the PCR were 60 Vbeta and 13 Jbeta primers. Profiling relied on immunoSEQ multiplex PCR, and the TCRdb table lists in-frame clones only, not all of them. The sample shows a few hundred thousand clones, roughly 86% of them seen only once. The germline V gene encodes CDR1 LGHNA and CDR2 YSLEER. The CDR3 totals 15 residues. V gave up 1 base and J gave up 1 base, with 11 bases separating them. Study-level results: Segments of the TCR beta V type were, in most cases, productive about 90% or about 30% of the time in an earlier analysis.

Concerning this clone itself: Its target is not known.

The rearrangement uses TRBV4-3 and TRBJ2-7; TRBD1 might be the D (7 bases). This TCR was sampled from a woman aged 35 to 49 in good health and CMV-seropositive. Specimen: PBMCs. Here the CDR3 DNA reads TGCGCCAGCAGCCAAGGCCCAGGGGGGTCCTACGAGCAGTACTTC. Protein product: CASSQGPGGSYEQYF.